One sample yielded the 30 T cell receptor beta chains listed below, sequenced in a study of T cell clonality in common variable immunodeficiency. Profiling relied on immunoSEQ multiplex PCR, and the TCRdb table lists in-frame clones only, not all of them. The repertoire shows tens of thousands of clones, none seen only once; the top ten take approximately 4%. The sample consisted of peripheral blood mononuclear cells. All receptors derive from a person aged 18-69 years in good health.

This clone was recorded at least ten times. Read coverage stops 3 residues before the CDR3 terminus; the germline J gene supplies the remainder. The V gene is TRBV6-1, the J gene TRBJ2-6; tentatively, D is TRBD1 (6 bases). This CDR3 is built from 15 residues. The V end was cut by 3 bases, the J end by 0 bases, with 6 bases between. Germline V CDR1 and CDR2: MNHNS, SASEGT. CDR3 sequence reads: CASSDRGSGANVLTF. The CDR3 DNA, read in part, is TGTGCCAGCAGTGACAGGGGCTCTGGGGCCAACGTC.

This clone was counted at least ten times. The missing CDR3 end, 3 residues past where the read stops, is filled in from the germline J gene. The chain has TRBV27 and TRBJ1-4; D might be TRBD1 (5 bases). The ends were cut back, 1 base at V and 7 bases at J, with 22 bases in the middle. The germline V gene has CDR1 MNHEY and CDR2 SMNVEV (reference sequence). CDR3 length: 18 residues. CDR3 bases read: TGTGCCAGCAGTTTATATTTAGGGGTTGGGGGGTTTACTGAAAAA. This translates into CASSLYLGVGGFTEK. The full CDR3 sequence reads CASSLYLGVGGFTEKLFF.

This clone was counted many times. The read ends 3 residues early relative to the CDR3; the germline J gene fills the gap. This chain uses TRBV19 with TRBJ1-2; 8 nucleotides line up with TRBD1. The length of the CDR3 is 14 residues. CDR1 LNHDA and CDR2 SQIVND come from the germline V gene (reference sequence). The sequenced part of the CDR3 DNA is TGTGCCAGTAGTTTGGCGACAGGGGAGATGGTC. It specifies CASSLATGEMV. The whole CDR3 reads CASSLATGEMVYTF.

At least ten counts were recorded for this clone. The CDR3 end lies 3 residues beyond the end of the read and is filled in from the germline J gene. The chain has TRBV5-6 and TRBJ1-1, with 9 bases fitting TRBD1. Germline lookup yields CDR1 SGHDT and CDR2 YYEEEE. V was pared by 5 bases and J by 5 bases, with 7 bases of the junction left unmatched. The CDR3 runs 14 residues. The CDR3 reads CASRRQGVRTEAFF. CDR3 DNA, as far as it was read: TGTGCCAGCAGGCGACAGGGGGTAAGGACTGAA.

This clone was seen repeatedly, ten times or more. The read comes to an end 3 residues before the CDR3 does, leaving the germline J gene to fill in the end. The chain carries TRBV7-8 and TRBJ2-7, with 7 bases matching TRBD2. J was trimmed by 3 bases and V by 0 bases; bases with no gene match: 8. Germline V gene data show CDR1 as SGHVS and CDR2 as FQNEAQ. The CDR3 consists of 16 residues. The part of the CDR3 DNA that was read is TGTGCCAGCAGCTTAGCTGAACGGGCGGGGGTCTACGAG. This translates into CASSLAERAGVYE. The whole CDR3 protein is CASSLAERAGVYEQYF.

Ten or more counts support this clone. The read falls 3 residues short of the CDR3 end, and the missing part is taken from the germline J gene. This chain links TRBV20-1 with TRBJ1-4; TRBD1 matches at 10 bases. The CDR3 length is 13 residues. Germline V lookup: CDR1 DFQATT, CDR2 SNEGSKA (reference sequence). V was clipped by 5 bases and J by 7 bases; unmatched bases: 4. The DNA read from the CDR3 is TGCAGTGCTCCGGGACAGGGGTTTGAAAAA. As protein: CSAPGQGFEK. The CDR3, in full, reads CSAPGQGFEKLFF.

This clone was seen ten or more times. The CDR3 sequence: CASSLSQGRANVLTF. The CDR3 DNA, read in part, is TGTGCCAGCAGCTTATCCCAGGGTAGGGCCAACGTC. This rearrangement joins TRBV7-3 to TRBJ2-6, with D possibly matching TRBD1 (5 bases). Sequencing ends 3 residues short of the CDR3 end; the germline J gene provides the rest. The V end lost 2 bases, the J end lost 5 bases, and 10 bases lay between the germline ends. The CDR3 extends over 15 amino acids. The V gene's germline CDR1 is SGHTA and CDR2 FQGTGA.

This clone was detected many times. Read coverage stops 3 residues before the CDR3 terminus; the germline J gene supplies the remainder. The chain recombines TRBV29-1 with TRBJ2-1; 11 bases line up with TRBD2. The germline V gene encodes CDR1 SQVTM and CDR2 ANQGSEA. The CDR3 has 16 residues. Unmatched junction bases numbered 14, after V lost 7 bases and J lost 6 bases. The sequenced CDR3 bases are TGCAGCGCCGACGGAGCGGGACTAGCGGAGATCAATGAG. Protein product: CSADGAGLAEINE. The CDR3 in its entirety is CSADGAGLAEINEQFF.

On this clone itself: Sequencing ends 3 residues short of the CDR3 end; the germline J gene provides the rest. This chain uses TRBV19 with TRBJ1-2; D gene uncertain. The ends were cut back, 1 base at V and 4 bases at J, with 16 bases in the middle. Germline loops: CDR1 LNHDA, CDR2 SQIVND (reference sequence). This CDR3 spans 16 amino acids. The CDR3: CASSIVAARVTYGYTF. The DNA read from the CDR3 is TGTGCCAGTAGTATAGTGGCAGCGCGCGTCACCTATGGC.

This clone was detected a few times. The CDR3 is cut off 3 residues early in the read; its end comes from the germline J gene. V usage is TRBV5-1 and J usage is TRBJ2-5, with TRBD2 matching 8 bases. J lost 2 bases, V lost 3 bases, and 3 bases had no gene match. This CDR3 contains 14 residues. Germline V gene lookup returns CDR1 SGHRS and CDR2 YFSETQ. The CDR3 here is CASSSPGGQETQYF. The sequenced CDR3 bases are TGCGCCAGCAGCTCCCCGGGGGGGCAAGAGACC.

Notes on this clone: The CDR3 extends 3 residues past the end of the read, so its final part is completed from the germline J gene. J is TRBJ2-4 and V is TRBV19, with a weak D call TRBD2 (7 bases). The CDR3 totals 15 residues. Germline values: CDR1 LNHDA, CDR2 SQIVND (reference sequence). V gave up 5 bases and J gave up 3 bases, with 14 bases separating them. The CDR3 spells CASSAWGGRKNIQYF. The covered CDR3 bases are TGTGCCAGTAGTGCGTGGGGGGGGCGCAAAAACATT.

Ten or more counts support this clone. Read data end 3 residues before the CDR3 end; the end is taken from the germline J gene. The V and J genes are TRBV2 and TRBJ2-2, with 12 bases fitting TRBD1. CDR3 length equals 19 residues. Germline V CDR1 and CDR2: SNHLY, FYNNEI. With V trimmed by 2 bases and J by 1 base, 8 bases remained unmatched. CDR3 sequence: CASSERRDRGRRNTGELFF. CDR3 bases read: TGTGCCAGCAGTGAACGCCGGGACAGGGGGCGCCGGAACACCGGGGAG.

The sample holds many counts of this clone. Read sequence stops 3 residues before the CDR3 end, and the germline J gene provides the missing end. The gene calls are TRBV29-1 and TRBJ1-4; TRBD1 might be the D (5 bases). This CDR3 is built from 13 residues. Germline values: CDR1 SQVTM, CDR2 ANQGSEA. The CDR3 bases that were read are TGCAGCGTTGTCGACAGTCTTAATTCACCA. Translation gives CSVVDSLNSP. The entire CDR3 is CSVVDSLNSPLFF.

This clone appeared many times. The CDR3 end falls 3 residues outside the read, so it is completed with the germline J gene. The chain joins TRBV7-8 to TRBJ2-3, with D unresolved. The CDR3 runs 13 residues. V was shortened by 2 bases and J by 6 bases, with 9 bases between the two germline ends. Germline lookup yields CDR1 SGHVS and CDR2 FQNEAQ. The CDR3 region is CASSLFGWDTQYF. The sequenced CDR3 bases are TGTGCCAGCAGCTTATTCGGGTGGGATACG.

Points on this clone: The read gets to within 3 residues of the CDR3 end, and the germline J gene fills in the rest. V usage is TRBV25-1 and J usage is TRBJ2-7, with D unclear. The CDR3 length is 11 residues. Germline V gene sequence: CDR1 MGHDK, CDR2 SYGVNS. The V and J ends lost 2 bases and 5 bases respectively, with 4 bases between them. The part of the CDR3 DNA that was read is TGTGCCAGCAGTGAAGCGCACGAG. Translating gives CASSEAHE. The entire CDR3 sequence reads CASSEAHEQYF.

As concerns this clone: The read ends 3 residues before the CDR3 terminus; that terminus is restored from the germline J gene. V and J are TRBV11-2 and TRBJ1-1; maybe TRBD1 (5 bases). CDR3 size: 14 residues. The V gene's germline CDR1 is SGHAT and CDR2 FQNNGV. The ends were cut back, 1 base at V and 1 base at J, with 7 bases in the middle. CDR3 residues: CASSLGQGNTEAFF. Incomplete CDR3 DNA: TGTGCCAGCAGCTTAGGCCAGGGGAACACTGAA.

This clone showed up many times. The read falls 3 residues short of the CDR3 end, and the missing part is taken from the germline J gene. V and J are TRBV28 and TRBJ2-7; TRBD1 matches 7 bases. The germline CDR1 and CDR2 sequences are MDHEN and SYDVKM. CDR3 length equals 13 residues. The V and J ends lost 7 bases and 2 bases, in that order; junction bases with no gene match: 5. This chain's CDR3 is CASKRDRPYEQYF. CDR3 DNA, as far as it was read: TGTGCCAGCAAAAGGGACAGACCCTACGAG.

This clone was seen ten or more times. The missing CDR3 end, 3 residues past where the read stops, is filled in from the germline J gene. The rearrangement links TRBV7-2 to TRBJ2-5; 8 bases fit TRBD1. V shed 4 bases and J 5 bases; nucleotides not matched to a gene: 6. The CDR3 spans 14 residues. Germline V gene lookup returns CDR1 SGHTA and CDR2 FQGNSA. The CDR3 bases that were read are TGTGCCAGCAGCTCGGCAGGGGGCGGGGAGACC. The encoded protein is CASSSAGGGET. The CDR3 reads in full as CASSSAGGGETQYF. Supplemented by reference TRBV7-2 and TRBJ2-5, the full variable domain reads GAGVSQSPSNKVTEKGKDVELRCDPISGHTALYWYRQSLGQGLEFLIYFQGNSAPDKSGLPSDRFSAERTGGSVSTLTIQRTQQEDSAVYLCASSSAGGGETQYFGPGTRLLVL.

This clone was found many times. The read comes to an end 3 residues before the CDR3 does, leaving the germline J gene to fill in the end. This chain joins TRBV7-6 and TRBJ2-5; no clear D gene. V lost 0 bases and J lost 4, with 6 bases in between. Germline V gene sequence: CDR1 SGHVS, CDR2 FNYEAQ. The length of the CDR3 is 13 residues. The CDR3 is CASSLASGETQYF. The sequenced CDR3 bases are TGTGCCAGCAGCTTAGCGTCCGGAGAGACC.

About this clone itself: Coverage ceases 3 residues before the CDR3 finishes, and the germline J gene fills in the end. V and J are TRBV5-1 and TRBJ2-7; D may be TRBD2 (6 bases). Germline V gene lookup returns CDR1 SGHRS and CDR2 YFSETQ. The CDR3 is made up of 15 amino acids. Trimming stripped 0 bases from V and 3 bases from J, with 13 bases between. This CDR3 reads CASSLEPGRFYEQYF. The CDR3 bases that were read are TGCGCCAGCAGCTTGGAACCGGGGAGGTTCTACGAG.

This clone has a handful of counts. The CDR3 spells CASSDLQKRSPLFF. The part of the CDR3 DNA that was read is TGTGCCAGTAGCGATCTCCAGAAGCGATCACCG. The V call is TRBV19, the J call TRBJ2-2; D gene uncertain. The read halts 3 residues ahead of the CDR3 end, with the missing end drawn from the germline J gene. Looked up from germline, CDR1 is LNHDA and CDR2 is SQIVND (reference sequence). The CDR3 is made up of 14 amino acids. Full variable domain (remainder filled in from reference TRBV19 and TRBJ2-2): DGGITQSPKYLFRKEGQNVTLSCEQNLNHDAMYWYRQDPGQGLRLIYYSQIVNDFQKGDIAEGYSVSREKKESFPLTVTSAQKNPTAFYLCASSDLQKRSPLFFGEGSRLTVL.

This clone was counted between two and nine times. From the germline J gene comes the end of the CDR3, since the read stops 3 residues before it. J is TRBJ1-2 and V is TRBV7-9; TRBD1 matches 9 bases. There are 14 residues in the CDR3. Germline CDR1 is SEHNR and CDR2 is FQNEAQ (reference sequence). The CDR3 region is CASSLGQGLYDYTF. CDR3 DNA (partial): TGTGCCAGCAGCCTCGGACAGGGGCTCTACGAC. Using reference TRBV7-9 and TRBJ1-2 for the parts outside the CDR3, the full variable domain is DTGVSQNPRHKITKRGQNVTFRCDPISEHNRLYWYRQTLGQGPEFLTYFQNEAQLEKSRLLSDRFSAERPKGSFSTLEIQRTEQGDSAMYLCASSLGQGLYDYTFGSGTRLTVV.

The table lists this clone with many counts. Sequencing ends 3 residues short of the CDR3 end; the germline J gene provides the rest. The chain carries TRBV30 and TRBJ1-2; D gene unclear. The germline CDR1 and CDR2 sequences are GTSNPN and SVGIG (reference sequence). The CDR3 loop spans 11 amino acids. Incomplete CDR3 DNA: TGTGCCTGGAGCTCATCGGGGGGC. Translation: CAWSSSGG. The CDR3 as a whole reads CAWSSSGGYTF.

This clone was observed a handful of times. The CDR3 region is CASSQGGGLAGYNEQFF. The part of the CDR3 DNA that was read is TGTGCCAGCAGCCAAGGAGGGGGGCTAGCGGGCTACAATGAG. The chain links TRBV7-3 to TRBJ2-1, with TRBD2 matching 8 bases. The sequenced fragment ends 3 residues before the CDR3 boundary, so the rest is inferred from the germline J gene. V lost 5 bases to trimming and J lost 3 bases; unmatched junction nucleotides: 12. In germline, CDR1 is SGHTA, CDR2 FQGTGA. The CDR3 contains 17 residues. Looking up the rest from reference TRBV7-3 and TRBJ2-1 gives the full variable domain: GAGVSQTPSNKVTEKGKYVELRCDPISGHTALYWYRQSLGQGPEFLIYFQGTGAADDSGLPNDRFFAVRPEGSVSTLKIQRTERGDSAVYLCASSQGGGLAGYNEQFFGPGTRLTVL.

This clone has only a few counts. The sequence runs out 3 residues before the end of the CDR3; the remainder is reconstructed from the germline J gene. V is TRBV5-1 and J is TRBJ2-7, with no clear D. CDR1 is SGHRS and CDR2 is YFSETQ in the germline V gene. V lost 4 bases, J lost 0 bases, and 8 bases lay in between. The CDR3 spans 13 residues. Incomplete CDR3 DNA: TGCGCCAGCAGCGTCACAGACTCCTACGAG. The encoded protein is CASSVTDSYE. The whole CDR3 reads CASSVTDSYEQYF.

A word on this clone: The read terminates 3 residues before the CDR3 end, so the remaining end is supplied by the germline J gene. This chain connects TRBV7-9 to TRBJ1-5; tentative D call: TRBD1 (5 bases). The CDR3 covers 12 residues. Per the germline V gene, CDR1 is SEHNR and CDR2 is FQNEAQ (reference sequence). V dropped 8 bases and J dropped 4 bases, with 9 bases sitting between them. The sequenced part of the CDR3 DNA is TGTGCCAGCGCCAAGGGGAATCAGCCC. This translates into CASAKGNQP. In full, the CDR3 is CASAKGNQPQHF.

This clone has ten or more counts. The read falls 3 residues short of the CDR3 end, and the missing part is taken from the germline J gene. The chain has TRBV19 and TRBJ2-1; D might be TRBD2 (5 bases). This CDR3 is 15 amino acids long. V gave up 6 bases and J gave up 9 bases, with 21 bases separating them. Germline-derived CDR1 and CDR2 are LNHDA and SQIVND (reference sequence). The CDR3: CASSPYVRGQGEQFF. The DNA read from the CDR3 is TGTGCCAGTAGCCCATACGTCAGAGGGCAAGGTGAG.

This clone was seen ten or more times. Read sequence stops 3 residues before the CDR3 end, and the germline J gene provides the missing end. The chain has TRBV7-8 and TRBJ2-2; 15 nucleotides match TRBD2. Germline-derived CDR1 and CDR2 are SGHVS and FQNEAQ. Germline trimming cut 3 bases from V and 7 bases from J; bases unmatched to any gene: 3. The CDR3 sequence is 16 residues long. The part of the CDR3 DNA that was read is TGTGCCAGCAGCTTTGGACTAGCGGGAGGGTACGGGGAG. Its protein product is CASSFGLAGGYGE. The CDR3 in full is CASSFGLAGGYGELFF.

This clone was counted many times. The read ends 3 residues shy of where the CDR3 ends; the end is completed using the germline J gene. The V call is TRBV5-1, the J call TRBJ1-1; maybe TRBD1 (6 bases). The CDR3 sequence is 15 residues long. Germline values: CDR1 SGHRS, CDR2 YFSETQ. Trimming pared 1 base from V and 3 bases from J, leaving 13 bases between. The CDR3 reads CASSLRAGEDTEAFF. The part of the CDR3 DNA that was read is TGCGCCAGCAGCTTGAGGGCAGGGGAGGACACTGAA.

This clone was picked up a small number of times. From the germline J gene comes the end of the CDR3, since the read stops 3 residues before it. V gene TRBV5-8 combines with J gene TRBJ2-7; D is undetermined. Trimming removed 1 base from V and 3 bases from J, with 8 bases in between. Germline V gene sequence: CDR1 SGHTS, CDR2 YDEGEE. CDR3 size: 13 residues. The CDR3 protein is CASSLQVFYEQYF. The part of the CDR3 DNA that was read is TGTGCCAGCAGCTTGCAGGTTTTCTACGAG.